This T cell receptor beta chain was recorded in a study of T cell repertoires in cytomegalovirus infection. Study overall: It was the public TCR beta signatures that indicated both CMV infection and matching HLA type.

In this sample, this clonotype turned up a few times. Its target is unknown. Trimming left V 5 bases short and J 9 bases short, with 11 bases between. Germline V gives CDR1 SEHNR, CDR2 FQNEAQ (reference sequence). The CDR3 consists of 13 residues. Via MiXCR, TCRdb re-called the reads, giving one row per CDR3 protein. This table has 150,000 to 200,000 distinct CDR3 sequences, about a fifth appearing once. This sequence originates from a human donor in good health (CMV status not recorded). Some clones in this sample may be carry-over from other donors' samples. The rearrangement uses TRBV7-9 and TRBJ1-6, with TRBD1 as a possible D gene (6 bases). Sample: CD8+ T cells from cultured PBMCs, taken from culture after CMV antigen stimulation. CDR3 loop: CASSERGASPLHF. In DNA form, the CDR3 reads TGTGCCAGCAGCGAAAGGGGGGCTTCACCCCTCCACTTT.